This TCR beta chain was recovered during a study of blood T cells in healthy people across ages. Study summary: For every two T cells, template switching captured about one barcoded beta molecule.

Then a second PCR, running roughly 7 to 11 cycles, was carried out with a sample-barcoded 5' primer and a J-beta primer mix. TCRdb used MiXCR to reprocess the 5' RACE reads, holding one entry per CDR3 protein. The sample holds more than 550,000 distinct CDR3 sequences; 20% to 25% are singletons and the top ten take 22%. The specimen sequenced was blood. The sequence came from a man aged 70 or older in good health.

CDR3 DNA: TGTGCCAGCAGCCAGCTAGCTTGGATAGCTGACACACAAGAGACCCAGTACTTC. This gives the protein CASSQLAWIADTQETQYF. V and J are TRBV3-1 and TRBJ2-5, with D perhaps matching TRBD2 (5 bases). There are 18 residues in the CDR3. Per the germline V gene, CDR1 is LGHDT and CDR2 is YNNKEL (reference sequence). V lost 3 bases, J lost 2 bases, and 22 bases lay in between.